The present entry profiles one T cell receptor (beta chain) with its context. Its antigen is not known. The PCR contained 60 Vbeta and 13 Jbeta primers. Sequencing used immunoSEQ multiplex PCR; TCRdb keeps in-frame clones, though not all of them. The sample lists more than 95,000 clones, 10% occurring once. These data originate in a study of cytomegalovirus exposure and HLA in healthy donors. Study details: Assignment to the Caucasian-associated ancestry cluster applied to around 76% of the roughly 400 genotyped donors.

Donors had nominal health at sampling but likely had unrecorded immune exposures. The CDR3 has 15 residues. Germline CDR1 is SGHNT and CDR2 is YYREEE (reference sequence). V lost 1 base and J lost 4, with 15 bases in between. The study's findings and limits: A missense variant in DCLRE1C was later tied to TCR beta V- and J-gene trimming. Cytomegalovirus status, reportedly, was diagnosed with high specificity and sensitivity by the classifier.

The sequenced material came from PBMCs. The chain is built from TRBV5-4 and TRBJ2-7; TRBD2 is a possible D gene (7 bases). The sequence came from a man in his forties in good health and CMV-seropositive. The DNA for the CDR3 is TGTGCCAGCAGCTTGCTTACCAGCGGGACATACGAGCAGTACTTC. Residues: CASSLLTSGTYEQYF.